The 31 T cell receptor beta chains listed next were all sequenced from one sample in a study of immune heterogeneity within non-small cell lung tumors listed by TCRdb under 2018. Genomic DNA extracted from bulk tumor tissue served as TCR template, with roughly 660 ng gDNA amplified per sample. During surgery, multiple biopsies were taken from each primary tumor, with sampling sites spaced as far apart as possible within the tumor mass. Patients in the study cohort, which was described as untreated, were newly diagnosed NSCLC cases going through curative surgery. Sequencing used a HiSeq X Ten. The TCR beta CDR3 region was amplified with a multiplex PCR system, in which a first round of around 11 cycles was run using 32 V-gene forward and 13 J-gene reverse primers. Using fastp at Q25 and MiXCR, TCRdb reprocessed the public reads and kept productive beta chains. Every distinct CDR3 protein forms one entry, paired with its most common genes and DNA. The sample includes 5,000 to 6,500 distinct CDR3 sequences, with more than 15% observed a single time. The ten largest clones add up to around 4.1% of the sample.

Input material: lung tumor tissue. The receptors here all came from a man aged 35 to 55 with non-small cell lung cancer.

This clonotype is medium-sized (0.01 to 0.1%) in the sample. CDR3 nucleotide sequence: TGTGCCACCAGTGAGGCCTATAATTCACCCCTCCACTTT. Its translation is CATSEAYNSPLHF. The chain combines TRBV24-1 with TRBJ1-6; D unresolved. This CDR3 contains 13 residues. Trimming pared 4 bases from V and 2 bases from J, leaving 2 bases between. Germline CDR1 is KGHDR and CDR2 is SFDVKD.

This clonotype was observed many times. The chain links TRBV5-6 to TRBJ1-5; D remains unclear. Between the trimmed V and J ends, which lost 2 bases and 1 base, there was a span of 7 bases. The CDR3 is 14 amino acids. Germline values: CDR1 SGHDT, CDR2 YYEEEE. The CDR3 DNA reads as TGTGCCAGCAGCTTATTGACCAGCAATCAGCCCCAGCATTTT. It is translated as CASSLLTSNQPQHF.

The CDR3 DNA follows: TGCAGCGTTGATTGGGGGAGTGGGACCGGGGAGCTGTTTTTT. Its translation: CSVDWGSGTGELFF. This chain joins TRBV29-1 and TRBJ2-2, with D tentatively TRBD1 or TRBD2 (5 bases each). The CDR3 is 14 amino acids. In germline, CDR1 is SQVTM, CDR2 ANQGSEA. V was clipped by 3 bases and J by 5 bases, with 13 bases between them.

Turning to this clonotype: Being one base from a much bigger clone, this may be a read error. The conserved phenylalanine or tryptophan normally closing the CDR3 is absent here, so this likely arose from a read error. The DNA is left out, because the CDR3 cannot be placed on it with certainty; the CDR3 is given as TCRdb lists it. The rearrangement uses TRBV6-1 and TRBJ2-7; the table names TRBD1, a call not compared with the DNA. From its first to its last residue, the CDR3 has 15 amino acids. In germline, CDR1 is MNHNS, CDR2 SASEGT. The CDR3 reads CASSEPGQGALGRYS.

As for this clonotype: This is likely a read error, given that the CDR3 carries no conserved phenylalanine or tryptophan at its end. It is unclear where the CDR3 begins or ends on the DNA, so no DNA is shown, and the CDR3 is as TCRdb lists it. The CDR3 sequence is CASSSGTSGYEQYFGP. This sequence joins TRBV7-2 and TRBJ2-3; the tabulated D call, TRBD2, remains unverified against the DNA. The CDR3 length is 16 residues, termini included. Germline CDR1 SGHTA, CDR2 FQGNSA.

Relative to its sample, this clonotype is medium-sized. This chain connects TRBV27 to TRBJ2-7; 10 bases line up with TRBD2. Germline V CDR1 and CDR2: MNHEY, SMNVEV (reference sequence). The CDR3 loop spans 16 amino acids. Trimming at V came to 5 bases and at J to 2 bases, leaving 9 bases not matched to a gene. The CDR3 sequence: CASSPGLADITYEQYF. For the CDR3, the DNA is TGTGCCAGCAGTCCCGGACTAGCGGATATCACCTACGAGCAGTACTTC.

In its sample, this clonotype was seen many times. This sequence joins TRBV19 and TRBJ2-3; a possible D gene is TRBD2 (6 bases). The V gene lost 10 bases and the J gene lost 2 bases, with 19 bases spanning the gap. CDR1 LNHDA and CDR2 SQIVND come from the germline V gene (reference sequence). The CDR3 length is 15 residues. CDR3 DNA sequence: TGTGCCACCCAATTAGTTGCGGGACCCACAGATACGCAGTATTTT. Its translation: CATQLVAGPTDTQYF. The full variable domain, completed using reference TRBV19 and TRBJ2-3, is DGGITQSPKYLFRKEGQNVTLSCEQNLNHDAMYWYRQDPGQGLRLIYYSQIVNDFQKGDIAEGYSVSREKKESFPLTVTSAQKNPTAFYLCATQLVAGPTDTQYFGPGTRLTVL.

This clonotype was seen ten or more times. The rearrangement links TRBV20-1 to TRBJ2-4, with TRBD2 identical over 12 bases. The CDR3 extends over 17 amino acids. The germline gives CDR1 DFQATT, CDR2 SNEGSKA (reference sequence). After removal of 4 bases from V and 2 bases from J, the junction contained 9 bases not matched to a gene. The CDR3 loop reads CSANQLAGGWTKNIQYF. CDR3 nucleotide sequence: TGCAGTGCTAACCAACTAGCGGGAGGTTGGACCAAAAACATTCAGTACTTC.

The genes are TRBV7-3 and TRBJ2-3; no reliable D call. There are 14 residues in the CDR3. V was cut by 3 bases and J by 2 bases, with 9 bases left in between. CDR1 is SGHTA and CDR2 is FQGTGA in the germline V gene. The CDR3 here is CASSFAVNTDTQYF. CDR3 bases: TGTGCCAGCAGCTTTGCCGTGAACACAGATACGCAGTATTTT.

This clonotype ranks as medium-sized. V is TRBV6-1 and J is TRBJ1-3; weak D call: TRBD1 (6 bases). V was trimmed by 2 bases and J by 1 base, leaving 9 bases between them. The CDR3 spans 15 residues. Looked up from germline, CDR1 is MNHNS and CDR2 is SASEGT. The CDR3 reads CASSELTGSGNTIYF. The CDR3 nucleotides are TGTGCCAGCAGTGAACTAACAGGGTCTGGAAACACCATATATTTT.

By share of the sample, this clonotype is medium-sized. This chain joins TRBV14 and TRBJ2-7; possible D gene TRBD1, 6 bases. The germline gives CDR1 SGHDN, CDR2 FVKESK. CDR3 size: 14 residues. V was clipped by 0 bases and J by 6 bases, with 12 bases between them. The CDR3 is CASSQDFRGGEQYF. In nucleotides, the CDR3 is TGTGCCAGCAGCCAAGATTTCAGGGGTGGCGAGCAGTACTTC.

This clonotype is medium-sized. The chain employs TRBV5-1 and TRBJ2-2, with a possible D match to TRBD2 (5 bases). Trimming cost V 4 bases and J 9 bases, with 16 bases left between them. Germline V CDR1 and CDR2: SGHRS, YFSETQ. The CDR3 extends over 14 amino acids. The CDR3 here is CASSLRHGERELFF. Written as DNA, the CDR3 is TGCGCCAGCAGCCTTAGACACGGGGAGAGGGAGCTGTTTTTT.

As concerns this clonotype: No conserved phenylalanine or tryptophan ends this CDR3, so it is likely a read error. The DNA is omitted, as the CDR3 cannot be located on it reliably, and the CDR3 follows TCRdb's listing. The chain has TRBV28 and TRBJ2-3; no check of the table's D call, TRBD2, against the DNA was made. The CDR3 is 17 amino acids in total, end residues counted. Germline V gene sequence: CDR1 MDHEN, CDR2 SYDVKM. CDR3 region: CASSSISGSRAEQYFGP.

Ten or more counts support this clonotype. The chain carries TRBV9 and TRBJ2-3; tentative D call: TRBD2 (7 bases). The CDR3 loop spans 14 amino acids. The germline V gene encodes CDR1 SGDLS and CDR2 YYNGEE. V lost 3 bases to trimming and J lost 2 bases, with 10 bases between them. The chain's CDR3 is CASSEGGNTDTQYF. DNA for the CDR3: TGTGCCAGCAGCGAGGGGGGGAACACAGATACGCAGTATTTT.

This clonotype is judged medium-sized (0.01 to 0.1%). The CDR3 spells CASSDTRSNEQFF. For the CDR3, the DNA is TGTGCCAGCTCAGATACTCGGTCCAATGAGCAGTTCTTC. This sequence joins TRBV18 and TRBJ2-1, with D unclear. This CDR3 has 13 amino acids. Looked up from germline, CDR1 is KGHSH and CDR2 is LQKENI. V lost 5 bases to trimming and J lost 6 bases, with 11 bases between them.

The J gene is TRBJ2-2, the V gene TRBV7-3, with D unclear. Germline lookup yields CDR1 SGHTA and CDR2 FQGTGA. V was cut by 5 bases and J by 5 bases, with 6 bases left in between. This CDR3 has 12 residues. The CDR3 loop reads CASSPNTGELFF. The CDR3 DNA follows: TGTGCCAGCAGCCCAAATACCGGGGAGCTGTTTTTT. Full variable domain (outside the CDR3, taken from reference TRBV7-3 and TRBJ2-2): GAGVSQTPSNKVTEKGKYVELRCDPISGHTALYWYRQSLGQGPEFLIYFQGTGAADDSGLPNDRFFAVRPEGSVSTLKIQRTERGDSAVYLCASSPNTGELFFGEGSRLTVL.

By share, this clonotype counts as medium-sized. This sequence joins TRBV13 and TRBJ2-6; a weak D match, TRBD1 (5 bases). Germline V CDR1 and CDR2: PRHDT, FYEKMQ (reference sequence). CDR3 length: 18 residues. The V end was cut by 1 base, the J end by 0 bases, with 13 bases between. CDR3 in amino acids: CASSLARTLNSGANVLTF. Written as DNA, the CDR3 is TGTGCCAGCAGCTTAGCTAGGACACTCAACTCTGGGGCCAACGTCCTGACTTTC.

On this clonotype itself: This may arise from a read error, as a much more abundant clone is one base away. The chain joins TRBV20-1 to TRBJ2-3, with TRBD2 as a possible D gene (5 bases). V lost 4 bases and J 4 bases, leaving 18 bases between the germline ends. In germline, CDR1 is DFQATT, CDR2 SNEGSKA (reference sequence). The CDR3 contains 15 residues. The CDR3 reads CSAIKAGGFPDTQYF. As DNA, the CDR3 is TGCAGTGCTATCAAGGCCGGCGGGTTCCCAGATACGCAGTATTTT.

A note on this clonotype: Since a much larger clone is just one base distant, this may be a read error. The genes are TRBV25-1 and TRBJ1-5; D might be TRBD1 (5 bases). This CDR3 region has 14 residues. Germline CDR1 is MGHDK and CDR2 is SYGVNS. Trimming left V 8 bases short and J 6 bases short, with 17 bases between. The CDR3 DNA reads TGTGCCAGCGGCGAACAAGGGGTCGGTCAGCCCCAGCATTTT. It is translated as CASGEQGVGQPQHF.

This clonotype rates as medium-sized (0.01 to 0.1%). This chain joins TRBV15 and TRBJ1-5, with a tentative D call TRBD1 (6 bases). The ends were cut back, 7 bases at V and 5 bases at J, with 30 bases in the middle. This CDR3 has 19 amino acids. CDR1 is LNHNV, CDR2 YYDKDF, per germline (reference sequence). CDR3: CATTFGGRGASVGHQPQHF. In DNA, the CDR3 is TGTGCCACCACTTTCGGGGGCAGGGGTGCTAGTGTAGGGCATCAGCCCCAGCATTTT.

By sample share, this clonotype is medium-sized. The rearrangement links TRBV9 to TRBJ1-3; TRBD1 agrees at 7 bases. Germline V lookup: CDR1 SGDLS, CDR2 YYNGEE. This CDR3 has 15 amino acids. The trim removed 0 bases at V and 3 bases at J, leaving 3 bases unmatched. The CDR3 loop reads CASSVATGVGNTIYF. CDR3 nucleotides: TGTGCCAGCAGCGTAGCCACAGGGGTTGGAAACACCATATATTTT.

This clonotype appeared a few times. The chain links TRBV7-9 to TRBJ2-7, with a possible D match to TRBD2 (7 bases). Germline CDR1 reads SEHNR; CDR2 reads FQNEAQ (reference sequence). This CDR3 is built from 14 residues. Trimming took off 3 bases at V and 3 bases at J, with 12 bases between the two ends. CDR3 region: CASSLGGGGYEQYF. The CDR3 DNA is TGTGCCAGCAGCTTGGGGGGAGGGGGCTACGAGCAGTACTTC.

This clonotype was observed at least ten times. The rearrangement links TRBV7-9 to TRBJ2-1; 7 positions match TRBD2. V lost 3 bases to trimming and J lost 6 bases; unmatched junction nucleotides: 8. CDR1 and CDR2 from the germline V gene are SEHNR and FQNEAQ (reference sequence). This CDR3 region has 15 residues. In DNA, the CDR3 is TGTGCCAGCAGCTTGCGCGGGAGTATGACCAATGAGCAGTTCTTC. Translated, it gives CASSLRGSMTNEQFF.

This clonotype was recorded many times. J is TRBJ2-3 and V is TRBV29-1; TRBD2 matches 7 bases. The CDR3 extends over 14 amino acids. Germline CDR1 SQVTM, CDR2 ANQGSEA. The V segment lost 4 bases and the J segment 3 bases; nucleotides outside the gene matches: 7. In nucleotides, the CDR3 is TGCAGCGTTGGTGGGAGGGCCGGTACAGATACGCAGTATTTT. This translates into CSVGGRAGTDTQYF.

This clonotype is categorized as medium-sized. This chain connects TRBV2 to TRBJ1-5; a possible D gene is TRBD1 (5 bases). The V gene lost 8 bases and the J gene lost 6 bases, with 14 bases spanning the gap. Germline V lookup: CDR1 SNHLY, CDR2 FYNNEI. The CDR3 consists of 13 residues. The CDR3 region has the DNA TGTGCCAGCTCCAGGGTTTTTGGTCAGCCCCAGCATTTT. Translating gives CASSRVFGQPQHF.

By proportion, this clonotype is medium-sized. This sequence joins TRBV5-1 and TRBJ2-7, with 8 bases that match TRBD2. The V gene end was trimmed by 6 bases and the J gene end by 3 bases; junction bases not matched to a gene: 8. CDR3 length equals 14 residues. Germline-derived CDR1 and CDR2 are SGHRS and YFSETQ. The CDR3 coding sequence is TGCGCCAGCACGCCCGCTAGCGGGTTCTACGAGCAGTACTTC. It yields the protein CASTPASGFYEQYF.

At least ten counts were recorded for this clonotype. The CDR3 protein is CASSPTATSYEQYF. The CDR3 DNA follows: TGTGCCAGCAGCCCGACAGCTACCTCCTACGAGCAGTACTTC. The chain joins TRBV14 to TRBJ2-7, with D perhaps matching TRBD1 (5 bases). V was pared by 4 bases and J by 0 bases, with 10 bases between. Germline V gene data show CDR1 as SGHDN and CDR2 as FVKESK. This CDR3 is built from 14 residues. The full variable domain, with the rest looked up from reference TRBV14 and TRBJ2-7, is EAGVTQFPSHSVIEKGQTVTLRCDPISGHDNLYWYRRVMGKEIKFLLHFVKESKQDESGMPNNRFLAERTGGTYSTLKVQPAELEDSGVYFCASSPTATSYEQYFGPGTRLTVT.

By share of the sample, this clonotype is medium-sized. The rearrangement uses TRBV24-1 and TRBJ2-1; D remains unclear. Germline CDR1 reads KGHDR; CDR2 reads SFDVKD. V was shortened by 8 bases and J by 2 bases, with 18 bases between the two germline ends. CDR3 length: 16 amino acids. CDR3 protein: CATTKTSLPAYNEQFF. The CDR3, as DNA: TGTGCCACCACCAAAACCAGTCTTCCAGCCTACAATGAGCAGTTCTTC.

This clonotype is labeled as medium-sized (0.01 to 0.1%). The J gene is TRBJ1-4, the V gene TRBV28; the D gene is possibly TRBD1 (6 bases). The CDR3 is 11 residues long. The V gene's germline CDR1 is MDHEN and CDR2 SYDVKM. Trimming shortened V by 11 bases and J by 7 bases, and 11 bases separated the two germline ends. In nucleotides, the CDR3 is TGTGCCCGGTGGACAGTTGAAAAACTGTTTTTT. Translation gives CARWTVEKLFF.

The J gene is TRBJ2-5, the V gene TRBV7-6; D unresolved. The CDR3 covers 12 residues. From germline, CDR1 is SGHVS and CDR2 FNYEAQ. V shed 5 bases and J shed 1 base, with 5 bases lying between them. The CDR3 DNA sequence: TGTGCCAGCAGCCGGATCCAAGAGACCCAGTACTTC. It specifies CASSRIQETQYF.

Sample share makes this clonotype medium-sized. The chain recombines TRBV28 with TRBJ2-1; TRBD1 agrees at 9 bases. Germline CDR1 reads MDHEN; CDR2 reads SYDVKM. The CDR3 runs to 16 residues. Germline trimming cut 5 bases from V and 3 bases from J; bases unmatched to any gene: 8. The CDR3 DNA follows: TGTGCCAGCAGTCAGACGCCGGGACAGGGCTACAATGAGCAGTTCTTC. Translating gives CASSQTPGQGYNEQFF.